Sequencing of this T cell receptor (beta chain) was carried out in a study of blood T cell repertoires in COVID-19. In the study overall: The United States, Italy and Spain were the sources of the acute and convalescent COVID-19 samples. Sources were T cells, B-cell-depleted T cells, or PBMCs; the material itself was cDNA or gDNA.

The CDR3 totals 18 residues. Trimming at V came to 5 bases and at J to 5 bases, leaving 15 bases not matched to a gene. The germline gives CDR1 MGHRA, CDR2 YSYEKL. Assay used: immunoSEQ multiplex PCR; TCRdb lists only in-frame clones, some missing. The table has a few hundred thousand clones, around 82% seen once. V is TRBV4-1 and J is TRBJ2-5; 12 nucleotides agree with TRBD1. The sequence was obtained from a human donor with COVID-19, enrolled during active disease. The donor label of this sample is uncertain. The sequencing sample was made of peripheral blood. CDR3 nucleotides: TGCGCCAGCAGCTTCCCTGCTGGGGACAGGGGGCGTGATGAGACCCAGTACTTC. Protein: CASSFPAGDRGRDETQYF.